The clone carrying this TCR beta chain was observed many times. Antigen specificity is unknown. J was trimmed by 3 bases and V by 3 bases; bases with no gene match: 4. Germline V CDR1 and CDR2: SGHTA, FQGNSA. CDR3 length equals 14 residues. TCRdb used MiXCR to reprocess the multiplex PCR reads, holding one entry per CDR3 protein. The repertoire holds roughly 100,000 distinct CDR3 sequences, about 30% seen once, with under 6.5% in the top ten. This specimen belongs to a study of breast tumors, draining lymph nodes, adjacent tissues. General observations from the study: Tumors had less TCR diversity than lymph nodes, more than nontumor tissue. Data only fit, rather than demonstrated, lymph node origin of most tumor T cells. The data were judged consistent with most tumor T cells coming from lymph node and expanding in tumor.

Samples came from axillary lymph nodes draining the breast cancer. The receptor was derived from a female donor with breast cancer. Some clones in this sample may be carry-over from other donors' samples. The specimen sequenced was axillary lymph node tissue. The J gene is TRBJ1-2, the V gene TRBV7-2; 7 nucleotides agree with TRBD1. The CDR3, as DNA: TGTGCCAGCAGCTTGACAGGGTGGGACTATGGCTACACCTTC. It codes for CASSLTGWDYGYTF.